This T cell receptor (beta chain) comes out of a study of cytomegalovirus exposure and HLA in healthy donors. About the study: There were some 400 genotyped donors. Of these, roughly 84% fell in the genetic ancestry cluster associated with self-reported Caucasian donors.

The V gene's germline CDR1 is MNHEY and CDR2 SVGAGI. The CDR3 runs 16 residues. J gave up 2 bases and V 4 bases, and 9 bases lay outside the gene matches. Use of 60 Vbeta and 13 Jbeta primers characterized the PCR. TCRdb keeps only in-frame clones here, not all; method: immunoSEQ multiplex PCR. Its listing shows some 70,000 clones. This receptor was taken from a man aged 35 to 55 in good health and CMV-seronegative. Sequencing was performed on PBMCs. V is TRBV6-5 and J is TRBJ2-7; 9 bases are shared with TRBD2. The DNA of the CDR3 is TGTGCCAGCAGTTTCGGCCGGGCGGGAGGGCCCTACGAGCAGTACTTC. It codes for CASSFGRAGGPYEQYF.